This TCR beta chain was identified during a study of T cells in Graves' hyperthyroidism and ophthalmopathy. Study-level points and caveats: Most expanded thyroid clonotypes above 0.001 also appeared in blood.

Notes on this clonotype: Its antigen is unidentified.

Amplified TCR beta CDR3 regions derived from RNA transcripts. Using the HTBI primer set, a first-round RT-PCR was run on the TCR CDR3. MiXCR was run by TCRdb on the multiplex PCR reads, yielding one entry per CDR3 protein. The repertoire holds around 660,000 distinct CDR3 sequences, with less than 45% as singletons. V was trimmed by 3 bases and J by 1 base, leaving 12 bases between them. Germline V gene lookup returns CDR1 ENHRY and CDR2 SYGVKD. This CDR3 comprises 15 residues. The chain has TRBV10-3 and TRBJ1-1; tentatively, D is TRBD1 (6 bases). The clonotype originates from an adult man with Graves' disease, either hyperthyroidism or ophthalmopathy (not recorded which). Sequencing input: peripheral blood or thyroid tissue (not recorded which). CDR3 sequence: CAISDPVTGNTEAFF. As DNA, the CDR3 is TGTGCCATCAGTGACCCAGTGACAGGGAACACTGAAGCTTTCTTT.